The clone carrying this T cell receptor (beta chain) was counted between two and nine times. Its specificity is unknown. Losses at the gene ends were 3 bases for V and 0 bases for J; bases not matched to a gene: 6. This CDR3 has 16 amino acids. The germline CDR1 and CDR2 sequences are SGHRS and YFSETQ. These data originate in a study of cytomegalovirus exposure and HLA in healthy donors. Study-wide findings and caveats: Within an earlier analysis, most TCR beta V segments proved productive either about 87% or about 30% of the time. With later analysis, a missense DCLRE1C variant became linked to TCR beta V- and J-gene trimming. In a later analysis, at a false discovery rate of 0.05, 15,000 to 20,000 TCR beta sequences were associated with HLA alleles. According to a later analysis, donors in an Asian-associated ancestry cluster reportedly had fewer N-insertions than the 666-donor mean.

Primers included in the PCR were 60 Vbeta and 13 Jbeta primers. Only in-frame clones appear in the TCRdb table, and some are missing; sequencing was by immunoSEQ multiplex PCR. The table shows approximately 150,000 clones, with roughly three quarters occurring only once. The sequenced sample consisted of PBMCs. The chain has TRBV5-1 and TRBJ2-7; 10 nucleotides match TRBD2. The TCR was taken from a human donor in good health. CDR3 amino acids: CASSSTSGFSSYEQYF. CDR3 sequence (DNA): TGCGCCAGCAGCTCGACTAGCGGGTTTAGCTCCTACGAGCAGTACTTC.